This T cell receptor (beta chain) was recorded in a study of cytomegalovirus exposure and HLA in healthy donors (TCRdb year 2017). As for the study more broadly: An earlier analysis of under 600 of the donors reported roughly 300 Gb of sequence data and some 120 million unique TCR beta sequences from 150 million to 200 million T cells. In the later analysis, no new phenotypic data were used to find candidate immune exposures; instead, reliance was placed on TCR beta sequences and their occurrence across donors. The study used immunosequencing to profile the T cell repertoires of some 600 subjects and linked those repertoires to cytomegalovirus serostatus. A later genetic analysis used genome-wide SNP genotypes for about 55% of the 666 donors, treating that subset as a discovery cohort. Along with the approximately 670-subject first cohort, a separate validation cohort of 120 different subjects was used. Roughly 300 gigabases of sequencing data and tens of millions of unique TCR sequences were included in an early release covering roughly 600 HLA-typed donors. An earlier analysis of several hundred of the donors applied high-throughput TCR beta sequencing to assess whether each TCR beta V gene segment acted as functional or pseudogenic. The aim of the study was to test whether cataloging public T cell receptors could identify signatures of past pathogen exposure. Every discovery cohort repertoire had been produced on one sequencing platform. The number of typed donors differed by locus: about 620-630 for A, B, C, DRB1 and DQB1; approximately 530 for DQA1; approximately 610 for DPA1; and 450 to 480 for DPB1. Four to six DR-DQ haplotypes were handled as single units for association and clustering, since linkage in the cohort was strong. Among about 400 genotyped donors of the cohort, an average of approximately 240,000 unique TCR beta nucleotide sequences was sequenced per donor, of which 15% to 20% were non-productive. High-throughput TCR immunosequencing, statistical association of individual TCRs with disease status, and machine learning were combined to predict cytomegalovirus infection status. HLA typing included class I and class II loci at four-digit resolution. Of the approximately 370 genotyped donors, roughly 76% were placed in the genetic ancestry cluster associated with self-reported Caucasian donors. In a later analysis, previously published TCR beta repertoires from more than 500 donors were re-analyzed and high-resolution HLA genotyping was added so that TCR occurrence patterns could be studied. Alongside the repertoire data, information on donor age, sex, ethnicity and CMV serostatus was compiled.

Libraries were constructed by the immunoSEQ multiplex PCR assay. For the multiplex PCR, a mixture combining 60 forward primers for TCR Vbeta segments and 13 reverse primers for TCR Jbeta segments was used. The CDR3 region of rearranged TCR beta genes was amplified from genomic DNA by a multiplex PCR assay. Amplified TCR beta libraries were sequenced as 87-base-pair reads on the Illumina HiSeq System. Concerning the study's data processing: In a later analysis, some 80 million unique TCR beta chains were counted across the roughly 670 repertoires, and about 9.9 million of these chains were shared by at least two donors. A nearest-neighbor algorithm error-corrected the raw reads and collapsed the reads into unique sequences, merging closely related sequences to remove PCR and sequencing errors. To assign V, D and J gene segments, CDR3 sequences were aligned to IMGT reference sequences. For a sequence to be retained, at least a six-nucleotide match to both a V gene segment and a J gene segment was required. Rearrangements were classified as productive when the CDR3 lacked stop codons and remained in frame with V and J, and all other rearrangements were classified as non-productive. CDR3 was defined by IMGT convention, running from the second conserved V-encoded cysteine to the conserved J-encoded phenylalanine. The earlier analysis of around 640 of the donors excluded sequences that lacked an unambiguous match to a single V gene segment. In an earlier analysis of approximately 610 of the donors, V segments were called functional above 56.7% productive rearrangements and were called segregating when the between-donor standard deviation exceeded 5%. To diagnose cytomegalovirus status from the catalog of TCR beta chain sequences, a statistical classification framework was built. A later analysis assigned V and J genes by comparing TCR nucleotide sequences with IMGT/GENE-DB human TR gene sequences. Using the TCRdist pipeline, a later analysis assigned CDR3 sequences along with most-parsimonious VDJ recombination scenarios. In a later analysis, each TCR beta chain was defined by its CDR3 amino acid sequence together with its V-gene family, and reads without a unique V-gene family were excluded. To address suspected cross-contamination and a sequencing artifact, a later analysis removed 592 highly shared, low-generation-probability nucleotide sequences. In a later analysis, a clonal expansion index for each public chain was calculated from normalized within-repertoire ranks of inferred template counts. Generation probabilities in a later analysis came from a VDJ recombination model fitted to out-of-frame rearrangements, and those results were checked against IGoR. In a later analysis, hypergeometric tests were used to score TCR-TCR, TCR-HLA and TCR-CMV co-occurrence, with a repertoire-size bias correction applied to TCR pairs. To estimate false discovery rates, a later analysis permuted the HLA or CMV assignments 20 times. In a later analysis, co-occurring TCRs were grouped with DBSCAN, and TCRdist sequence similarity was added when clustering was performed within HLA-allele-positive subsets. Repertoires with fewer than 30,000 or more than 120,000 public chains, plus five repertoires with anomalous nucleotide sharing, were excluded from co-occurrence clustering. TCRdb carries this immuneACCESS record with in-frame sequences only. Its versions omit some clonotypes, under half of them owing to an unresolved V gene in the studies checked, with the rest unexplained. Clonal size and the V and J genes are those of that table, whereas D and trimming came from the DNA. The sample table contains around 140,000 clones; only one count was recorded for over 65% of them. 1.5% to 1.9% of the sample is in the top ten clones.

The CDR3, cysteine through phenylalanine, is 17 amino acids long. The kept DNA is CDR3 alone, 51 bases in frame from the first base. CDR1 and CDR2, looked up from the germline V gene, are MGHDK and SYGVNS. V is cut back by 1 base and J by 6 bases, with 14 bases in the junction unmatched. A word on this clone: The antigen this receptor binds is unknown. Base quality data are lacking; no much larger clone is found one base away.

The cohort consisted of 600 to 700 healthy bone marrow donors. Cohort members were all nominally healthy when sampled, although unrecorded immune exposures were likely present. The donor was CMV seronegative and was included in the group of about 400 seronegative cohort members. A peripheral blood sample was collected from each donor, and TCR beta sequencing was performed on peripheral blood mononuclear cells. The Qiagen DNeasy Blood Extraction Kit was used to extract genomic DNA from the blood cell samples. Findings and caveats that apply to the study as a whole: An earlier analysis of some 590 of the donors showed that most TCR beta V segments appeared in productive rearrangements either about 87% or about 30% of the time, which broadly matched IMGT annotations. When HLA alleles, especially DR and DQ, strongly co-occurred, TCR associations were difficult to assign to individual alleles. The sequencing pipeline was judged likely to have produced a cluster of highly shared sequence variants as a technical artifact. Most CMV-associated TCR beta chains appeared to be HLA-restricted in a later analysis, and the HLA associations seemed to be driven largely by CMV exposure. According to the authors, the approach could potentially be generalized to other disease states and immunological phenotypes. Linkage disequilibrium might explain the correlated functional status among segregating V segments, but an unknown experimental factor could not be ruled out. While some public TCRs were present in many individuals, most TCR sequences turned up only very rarely across donors. A total of 150 or so TCR beta chains were listed by the study as associated with cytomegalovirus. In vitro tests confirmed that a few of the cytomegalovirus-associated TCR beta chains recognize cytomegalovirus antigens. Some IMGT-functional V segments, including TRBV6-2 and TRBV6-3, could not be told apart with the 87-base-pair reads, so those segments were excluded. The cohort was sequenced for TCR beta chains only, and without alpha or paired-chain data the features that could be detected were limited. According to a later genetic analysis, donors in an Asian-associated ancestry cluster had fewer N-insertions in productive TCRs than the approximately 700-donor mean. A later analysis found that TCR association rates varied across HLA loci, with DRB1 alleles showing the most associated TCRs and HLA-C alleles the fewest. Roughly 15 rarely observed V segments, including chromosome 9 orphons, were excluded from the earlier analysis of about 610 of the donors because counts were too low. A later analysis reported that several top co-occurrence clusters appeared linked to parvovirus B19, influenza, CMV and Epstein-Barr virus. The presence/absence analyses assumed that sequencing depth was roughly uniform across donors, and that assumption may not be true. Because HLA typing was unavailable for some donors at each locus, only the typed subset was used in association tests. Specific HLA alleles were associated with 15,000 to 20,000 TCR beta sequences at a false discovery rate of 0.05 in a later analysis. Immune exposure information for the cohort was limited to CMV serostatus. A further reported finding was that TCR beta sequences accurately predicted the HLA-A and HLA-B alleles for most subjects in the first cohort. The classifier was reported to diagnose cytomegalovirus status with high specificity and sensitivity in both the original cohort and the validation cohort. An association between a missense DCLRE1C variant and V-gene and J-gene trimming of TCR beta chains was found in a later genetic analysis and replicated in an independent cohort. In a later analysis, HLA-associated TCR beta chains were found to be more clonally expanded and to have lower generation probabilities than equally common non-associated chains.

The rearranged segments are TRBV25-1 and TRBJ1-1; 7 nucleotides in the junction match TRBD1. This sequence was found in a man aged 35 to 55 in good health and CMV-seronegative. Sequenced sample: PBMCs. The base sequence is TGTGCCAGCAGTGAATCCCCAACAGGGGCGGTGTTCGCTGAAGCTTTCTTT. This yields the protein CASSESPTGAVFAEAFF.